These 30 T cell receptor beta chains were sequenced from one sample in a study of shared T cell receptors in the human thymus. Clones were read by immunoSEQ multiplex PCR, and TCRdb kept only the in-frame ones, dropping some. This table has hundreds of thousands of clones, around 87% appearing once. In addition, the sample was reused for a study of human thymus T cells.

Sequencing was done on a sample of thymocytes. These receptor sequences come from a boy in the first two years of life with a congenital heart defect.

The V call is TRBV11-2, the J call TRBJ2-3; 15 positions agree with TRBD2. Per the germline V gene, CDR1 is SGHAT and CDR2 is FQNNGV. After removal of 1 base from V and 4 bases from J, the junction contained 9 bases not matched to a gene. This CDR3 comprises 19 residues. DNA for the CDR3: TGTGCCAGCAGCTTAGTACCGCCAGGACTAGCGGGAGGGGCAGATACGCAGTATTTT. This translates into CASSLVPPGLAGGADTQYF.

The chain combines TRBV11-3 with TRBJ2-7; TRBD2 is a possible D gene (5 bases). The length of the CDR3 is 15 residues. Germline lookup yields CDR1 SGHNT and CDR2 YENEEA. Trimming pared 1 base from V and 7 bases from J, leaving 17 bases between. CDR3 amino acids: CASSLVLASNGEQYF. CDR3 DNA: TGTGCCAGCAGCTTAGTTCTAGCATCCAACGGGGAGCAGTACTTC.

The genes are TRBV15 and TRBJ2-3, with TRBD1 as a possible D gene (7 bases). CDR3 size: 14 residues. The V gene lost 5 bases and the J gene lost 6 bases, with 15 bases spanning the gap. Germline CDR1 is LNHNV and CDR2 is YYDKDF (reference sequence). CDR3 residues: CATSVGQGGDTQYF. The CDR3 coding sequence is TGTGCCACCAGCGTGGGGCAGGGGGGTGATACGCAGTATTTT.

The V and J genes are TRBV7-9 and TRBJ1-4, with 9 positions matching TRBD1. J was trimmed by 4 bases and V by 5 bases; bases with no gene match: 2. This CDR3 has 14 amino acids. Germline V CDR1 and CDR2: SEHNR, FQNEAQ (reference sequence). CDR3 sequence (DNA): TGTGCCAGCAGCCGACAGGGGGATAATGAAAAACTGTTTTTT. Translated, it gives CASSRQGDNEKLFF. The full variable domain, completed using reference TRBV7-9 and TRBJ1-4, is DTGVSQNPRHKITKRGQNVTFRCDPISEHNRLYWYRQTLGQGPEFLTYFQNEAQLEKSRLLSDRFSAERPKGSFSTLEIQRTEQGDSAMYLCASSRQGDNEKLFFGSGTQLSVL.

The chain links TRBV11-3 to TRBJ2-1, with D maybe TRBD2 (6 bases). CDR1 is SGHNT, CDR2 YENEEA, per germline. The CDR3 is 15 residues long. V lost 5 bases, J lost 2 bases, and 13 bases lay in between. The CDR3, as DNA: TGTGCCAGCAGCCCGTATAGCGGAACCTACAATGAGCAGTTCTTC. It codes for CASSPYSGTYNEQFF.

The V and J genes are TRBV27 and TRBJ2-2; 13 nucleotides agree with TRBD2. Trimming took 5 bases from V and 6 from J; bases not matched to a gene: 9. This CDR3 has 17 amino acids. The germline CDR1 and CDR2 sequences are MNHEY and SMNVEV (reference sequence). The CDR3 loop is CASSLRTSGSLPGELFF. CDR3 in DNA: TGTGCCAGCAGTCTGAGGACTAGCGGGAGCCTCCCCGGGGAGCTGTTTTTT.

The J gene is TRBJ1-1, the V gene TRBV28, with 7 bases aligning to TRBD1. The junction had 14 bases not matched to a gene; V was cut back by 3 bases and J by 1 base. CDR1 and CDR2 from the germline V gene are MDHEN and SYDVKM. CDR3 size: 18 residues. The chain's CDR3 is CASSLVIGDTGANTEAFF. CDR3 bases: TGTGCCAGCAGTTTGGTTATCGGGGACACAGGGGCGAACACTGAAGCTTTCTTT. The full variable domain, with the rest looked up from reference TRBV28 and TRBJ1-1, is DVKVTQSSRYLVKRTGEKVFLECVQDMDHENMFWYRQDPGLGLRLIYFSYDVKMKEKGDIPEGYSVSREKKERFSLILESASTNQTSMYLCASSLVIGDTGANTEAFFGQGTRLTVV.

The CDR3 protein is CASSSGLAGTETQYF. The CDR3 DNA reads TGTGCCAGCAGCAGCGGACTAGCGGGAACGGAGACCCAGTACTTC. The chain uses TRBV7-9 and TRBJ2-5; the match to TRBD2 covers 12 bases. The CDR3 has 15 amino acids. J gave up 5 bases and V 5 bases, and 6 bases lay outside the gene matches. Germline CDR1 SEHNR, CDR2 FQNEAQ (reference sequence).

The chain joins TRBV5-6 to TRBJ1-1; D gene unclear. The germline gives CDR1 SGHDT, CDR2 YYEEEE. V was cut by 2 bases and J by 11 bases, with 10 bases left in between. The CDR3 has 11 residues. The DNA of the CDR3 is TGTGCCAGCAGCTTCGGCCACGGGGCTTTCTTT. Residues: CASSFGHGAFF.

The chain uses TRBV7-2 and TRBJ2-3, with 8 bases that match TRBD1. The CDR3 is 16 residues long. Per the germline V gene, CDR1 is SGHTA and CDR2 is FQGNSA. J was trimmed by 0 bases and V by 5 bases; bases with no gene match: 7. CDR3 nucleotide sequence: TGTGCCAGCAGCCCCATCGGGACAGGTAGCACAGATACGCAGTATTTT. Its translation is CASSPIGTGSTDTQYF.

The chain joins TRBV28 to TRBJ2-6; D is uncertain. V lost 5 bases, J lost 1 base, and 12 bases lay in between. Germline CDR1 reads MDHEN; CDR2 reads SYDVKM. This CDR3 is built from 16 residues. CDR3 amino acids: CASSLLTASGANVLTF. DNA for the CDR3: TGTGCCAGCAGTCTTCTCACAGCATCTGGGGCCAACGTCCTGACTTTC.

The V call is TRBV27, the J call TRBJ1-1, with 8 bases matching TRBD1. Unmatched junction bases numbered 10, after V lost 4 bases and J lost 3 bases. Germline CDR1 reads MNHEY; CDR2 reads SMNVEV (reference sequence). The CDR3 runs 16 residues. The CDR3 DNA reads as TGTGCCAGCAGTTCCCCCAACAGGGGGAGGTACACTGAAGCTTTCTTT. Residues: CASSSPNRGRYTEAFF.

The chain couples TRBV27 to TRBJ2-2; 7 bases match TRBD1. V shed 8 bases, J shed 2 bases, and the junction held 8 bases outside the gene matches. CDR3 length: 15 amino acids. Germline V gene sequence: CDR1 MNHEY, CDR2 SMNVEV (reference sequence). The CDR3 sequence is CASASGTANTGELFF. The CDR3, as DNA: TGTGCCAGCGCCTCCGGGACAGCTAACACCGGGGAGCTGTTTTTT.

The chain carries TRBV14 and TRBJ2-7, with 7 bases identical to TRBD2. V gave up 4 bases and J gave up 2 bases; unmatched junction bases: 5. Germline V lookup: CDR1 SGHDN, CDR2 FVKESK. There are 14 residues in the CDR3. In DNA form, the CDR3 reads TGTGCCAGCAGCCGGTCTAGCGGAACCTACGAGCAGTACTTC. It is translated as CASSRSSGTYEQYF.

This clone was counted a single time. This chain joins TRBV14 and TRBJ2-2, with 7 nucleotides matching TRBD1. Unmatched junction bases numbered 5, after V lost 5 bases and J lost 8 bases. CDR3 length equals 13 residues. CDR1 SGHDN and CDR2 FVKESK come from the germline V gene. As DNA, the CDR3 is TGTGCCAGCAGCTCAGACAGGGCTGGGGAGCTGTTTTTT. Protein: CASSSDRAGELFF.

CDR3 in amino acids: CAWRSWREGAGELFF. The DNA for the CDR3 is TGTGCCTGGAGGAGTTGGCGGGAGGGGGCCGGGGAGCTGTTTTTT. The chain carries TRBV30 and TRBJ2-2; TRBD2 aligns across 9 bases. Germline CDR1 and CDR2: GTSNPN and SVGIG (reference sequence). V dropped 3 bases and J dropped 6; count of bases not matched to a gene: 8. CDR3 size: 15 residues.

The chain links TRBV19 to TRBJ1-2, with D perhaps TRBD1 (5 bases). Germline CDR1 reads LNHDA; CDR2 reads SQIVND (reference sequence). The CDR3 has 14 residues. The germline V and J ends were trimmed by 2 bases and 8 bases, with 15 bases remaining between them. CDR3 sequence reads: CASSIFGGRKGYTF. The CDR3 nucleotides read TGTGCCAGTAGTATATTCGGGGGGAGAAAAGGCTACACCTTC.

The chain links TRBV27 to TRBJ2-7, with TRBD2 matching over 7 bases. Germline V gene sequence: CDR1 MNHEY, CDR2 SMNVEV (reference sequence). Trimming took 2 bases from V and 2 from J; bases not matched to a gene: 15. This CDR3 contains 18 residues. CDR3 residues: CASSLMPPPSGRAYEQYF. The CDR3 DNA is TGTGCCAGCAGTTTAATGCCCCCTCCTAGCGGTCGGGCCTACGAGCAGTACTTC.

The J gene is TRBJ1-6, the V gene TRBV6-5, with no clear D. The CDR3 has 16 residues. Germline CDR1 reads MNHEY; CDR2 reads SVGAGI. Trimming shortened V by 2 bases and J by 4 bases, and 12 bases separated the two germline ends. Here the CDR3 reads CASSYKNTDYNSPLHF. CDR3 nucleotide sequence: TGTGCCAGCAGTTACAAAAATACAGATTATAATTCACCCCTCCACTTT.

There are a few counts of this clone. The CDR3, as DNA: TGTGCCAGCTCACCAGAAGAGGACAGGGTACACGAGCAGTACTTC. Translating it yields CASSPEEDRVHEQYF. J is TRBJ2-7 and V is TRBV18; the match to TRBD1 covers 8 bases. Germline CDR1 is KGHSH and CDR2 is LQKENI. This CDR3 comprises 15 residues. V was clipped by 2 bases and J by 5 bases; unmatched bases: 8.

The rearrangement uses TRBV7-2 and TRBJ2-5; possibly TRBD2 for D (6 bases). From germline, CDR1 is SGHTA and CDR2 FQGNSA. Trimming cost V 4 bases and J 5 bases, with 14 bases left between them. The CDR3 length is 14 residues. This CDR3 is CASSSLGTHETQYF. CDR3 bases: TGTGCCAGCAGCTCTTTAGGGACTCACGAGACCCAGTACTTC. Based on the CDR3 plus reference TRBV7-2 and TRBJ2-5, the full variable domain is GAGVSQSPSNKVTEKGKDVELRCDPISGHTALYWYRQSLGQGLEFLIYFQGNSAPDKSGLPSDRFSAERTGGSVSTLTIQRTQQEDSAVYLCASSSLGTHETQYFGPGTRLLVL.

In its sample, this clone was seen a few times. The rearrangement uses TRBV1 and TRBJ2-3; the table's D call, TRBD2, was not checked against the DNA. TRBV1 is a pseudogene. There are 12 residues in the CDR3. CDR3: CTSSRRGDTQYF. The CDR3 DNA sequence: TGCACCAGCAGCAGGAGAGGCGATACGCAGTATTTT.

V is TRBV19 and J is TRBJ1-4; a weak D match, TRBD1 (5 bases). This CDR3 spans 16 amino acids. V dropped 7 bases and J dropped 0 bases, with 15 bases sitting between them. Germline CDR1 LNHDA, CDR2 SQIVND (reference sequence). The CDR3 coding sequence is TGTGCCAGTACCGCGGGGACGGATGCAACTAATGAAAAACTGTTTTTT. This sequence encodes CASTAGTDATNEKLFF.

In its sample, this clone was seen once. V gene TRBV11-2 combines with J gene TRBJ2-2; 7 nucleotides align to TRBD1. The CDR3 spans 16 residues. Germline CDR1 and CDR2: SGHAT and FQNNGV. V shed 0 bases, J shed 5 bases, and the junction held 6 bases outside the gene matches. CDR3 protein: CASSLDLRGRTGELFF. Here the CDR3 DNA reads TGTGCCAGCAGCTTAGATCTCAGGGGGAGAACCGGGGAGCTGTTTTTT. The full variable domain, rest sourced from reference TRBV11-2 and TRBJ2-2, is EAGVAQSPRYKIIEKRQSVAFWCNPISGHATLYWYQQILGQGPKLLIQFQNNGVVDDSQLPKDRFSAERLKGVDSTLKIQPAKLEDSAVYLCASSLDLRGRTGELFFGEGSRLTVL.

V and J are TRBV7-9 and TRBJ2-7, with 15 bases aligning to TRBD2. From germline, CDR1 is SEHNR and CDR2 FQNEAQ (reference sequence). V lost 3 bases to trimming and J lost 3 bases; unmatched junction nucleotides: 6. The CDR3 runs 17 residues. The DNA of the CDR3 is TGTGCCAGCAGCTTGGAAGGACTAGCGGGAGGGGACTACGAGCAGTACTTC. Amino acid sequence: CASSLEGLAGGDYEQYF.

In its sample, this clone was seen once. V and J are TRBV5-1 and TRBJ2-7; TRBD1 aligns across 9 bases. The germline gives CDR1 SGHRS, CDR2 YFSETQ. The V and J ends lost 2 bases and 1 base, in that order; junction bases with no gene match: 4. The CDR3 is 15 amino acids. Written as DNA, the CDR3 is TGCGCCAGCAGCTTAGGGGGACAGGGTTCCTACGAGCAGTACTTC. The encoded protein is CASSLGGQGSYEQYF. Filled out from reference TRBV5-1 and TRBJ2-7, the complete variable domain reads KAGVTQTPRYLIKTRGQQVTLSCSPISGHRSVSWYQQTPGQGLQFLFEYFSETQRNKGNFPGRFSGRQFSNSRSEMNVSTLELGDSALYLCASSLGGQGSYEQYFGPGTRLTVT.

The rearrangement joins TRBV19 to TRBJ1-5; maybe TRBD1 (6 bases). From germline, CDR1 is LNHDA and CDR2 SQIVND (reference sequence). The CDR3 has 17 residues. The ends were cut back, 2 bases at V and 0 bases at J, with 14 bases in the middle. In DNA form, the CDR3 reads TGTGCCAGTAGTATACCTCGGACAGAGCTTAGCAATCAGCCCCAGCATTTT. This encodes CASSIPRTELSNQPQHF.

The CDR3: CASSPSQGTDTQYF. The CDR3 DNA follows: TGCGCCAGCAGCCCATCCCAGGGAACAGATACGCAGTATTTT. This chain links TRBV4-3 with TRBJ2-3, with D possibly matching TRBD1 (5 bases). V was shortened by 4 bases and J by 3 bases, with 11 bases between the two germline ends. Germline V CDR1 and CDR2: LGHNA, YSLEER. The CDR3 loop spans 14 amino acids.

The V and J genes are TRBV27 and TRBJ2-7, with TRBD2 matching 15 bases. Germline V gene sequence: CDR1 MNHEY, CDR2 SMNVEV (reference sequence). CDR3 length equals 18 residues. V lost 3 bases, J lost 4 bases, and 10 bases stayed unmatched. CDR3 amino acids: CASSFLNPGLAGGYEQYF. Here the CDR3 DNA reads TGTGCCAGCAGTTTTCTAAACCCAGGACTAGCGGGGGGGTACGAGCAGTACTTC.

V usage is TRBV4-2 and J usage is TRBJ2-7, with D maybe TRBD2 (5 bases). The CDR3 is 16 amino acids. V gave up 1 base and J gave up 0 bases, with 13 bases separating them. The V gene's germline CDR1 is LGHNA and CDR2 YNFKEQ. DNA of the CDR3: TGTGCCAGCAGCCAAGTGGAGCGGCTCCCCTCCTACGAGCAGTACTTC. Translated, it gives CASSQVERLPSYEQYF.